The 32 T cell receptor beta chains below all came from one sample that was sequenced in a study of technical replicates of blood from a few donors. The assay was immunoSEQ multiplex PCR, and TCRdb's table has in-frame clones only and misses some. Of tens of thousands of clones in the sample, 95% to 97% were seen once. What was sequenced was T cells isolated from PBMCs. The source is a human donor in good health.

The genes are TRBV2 and TRBJ2-7; 8 bases map to TRBD2. The germline gives CDR1 SNHLY, CDR2 FYNNEI. J was trimmed by 4 bases and V by 7 bases; bases with no gene match: 15. This CDR3 region has 16 residues. CDR3 coding DNA: TGTGCCAGCATTCTTACCGCCGGGGGGGCCATGTACGAGCAGTACTTC. Its translation is CASILTAGGAMYEQYF.

V and J are TRBV6-1 and TRBJ1-1, with a tentative D call TRBD1 (6 bases). This CDR3 has 14 residues. Trimming took off 1 base at V and 1 base at J, with 7 bases between the two ends. Germline CDR1 reads MNHNS; CDR2 reads SASEGT. CDR3 sequence (DNA): TGTGCCAGCAGTGAAGACAGGGCGAACACTGAAGCTTTCTTT. Residues: CASSEDRANTEAFF.

This chain links TRBV5-4 with TRBJ1-4; the match to TRBD1 covers 9 bases. V lost 4 bases, J lost 10 bases, and 14 bases stayed unmatched. Germline lookup yields CDR1 SGHNT and CDR2 YYREEE (reference sequence). The CDR3 has 16 amino acids. CDR3 sequence: CASSLAPGQGIGKLFF. Here the CDR3 DNA reads TGTGCCAGCAGCCTAGCCCCGGGACAGGGCATCGGAAAACTGTTTTTT.

The chain combines TRBV5-1 with TRBJ2-7; 9 positions agree with TRBD1. Germline loops: CDR1 SGHRS, CDR2 YFSETQ. With 2 bases clipped from V and 8 bases from J, the junction kept 5 bases outside the gene matches. The length of the CDR3 is 13 residues. The CDR3 region has the DNA TGCGCCAGCAGCTTCCCAGGACAGGGGAAGCAGTACTTC. Its protein is CASSFPGQGKQYF. The whole variable domain, filled in from reference TRBV5-1 and TRBJ2-7, reads KAGVTQTPRYLIKTRGQQVTLSCSPISGHRSVSWYQQTPGQGLQFLFEYFSETQRNKGNFPGRFSGRQFSNSRSEMNVSTLELGDSALYLCASSFPGQGKQYFGPGTRLTVT.

The chain employs TRBV2 and TRBJ1-2, with 7 bases that match TRBD1. V gave up 11 bases and J gave up 4 bases; unmatched junction bases: 10. Germline V gene lookup returns CDR1 SNHLY and CDR2 FYNNEI. This CDR3 has 13 residues. The CDR3 DNA reads as TGTGCCGGGAACTACAGGGGTGGCTATGGCTACACCTTC. Protein product: CAGNYRGGYGYTF. Variable domain in full (rest from reference TRBV2 and TRBJ1-2): EPEVTQTPSHQVTQMGQEVILRCVPISNHLYFYWYRQILGQKVEFLVSFYNNEISEKSEIFDDQFSVERPDGSNFTLKIRSTKLEDSAMYFCAGNYRGGYGYTFGSGTRLTVV.

V is TRBV28 and J is TRBJ1-1; D is unresolved. CDR1 is MDHEN and CDR2 is SYDVKM in the germline V gene. CDR3 length: 12 residues. The V end was cut by 3 bases, the J end by 8 bases, with 10 bases between. CDR3 amino acids: CASSLARAEAFF. The CDR3 coding sequence is TGTGCCAGCAGTTTGGCGAGGGCCGAAGCTTTCTTT.

The V call is TRBV4-1, the J call TRBJ2-1; 9 nucleotides match TRBD2. Germline CDR1 and CDR2: MGHRA and YSYEKL. V lost 5 bases to trimming and J lost 8 bases; unmatched junction nucleotides: 1. The length of the CDR3 is 12 residues. The CDR3 is CASSSGRYEQFF. The CDR3 coding sequence is TGCGCCAGCAGCAGCGGGAGGTATGAGCAGTTCTTC.

The V gene is TRBV19, the J gene TRBJ2-1, with 9 bases identical to TRBD2. Germline V gene data show CDR1 as LNHDA and CDR2 as SQIVND (reference sequence). The CDR3 length is 19 residues. The trim removed 6 bases at V and 0 bases at J, leaving 15 bases unmatched. The CDR3 loop is CASSPEAGGTFISYNEQFF. DNA of the CDR3: TGTGCCAGTAGCCCAGAAGCGGGGGGAACATTTATCTCCTACAATGAGCAGTTCTTC. The variable domain in full, with the rest retrieved from reference TRBV19 and TRBJ2-1, is DGGITQSPKYLFRKEGQNVTLSCEQNLNHDAMYWYRQDPGQGLRLIYYSQIVNDFQKGDIAEGYSVSREKKESFPLTVTSAQKNPTAFYLCASSPEAGGTFISYNEQFFGPGTRLTVL.

This clone was recorded once. The V call is TRBV27, the J call TRBJ2-7, with 8 bases that match TRBD2. Germline loops: CDR1 MNHEY, CDR2 SMNVEV (reference sequence). V shed 6 bases, J shed 5 bases, and the junction held 12 bases outside the gene matches. The CDR3 has 15 residues. In nucleotides, the CDR3 is TGTGCCAGCAGCATTTTGAGCGGGAGCTTTAACGAGCAGTACTTC. It specifies CASSILSGSFNEQYF.

The chain links TRBV5-1 to TRBJ2-1, with D tentatively TRBD2 (5 bases). From germline, CDR1 is SGHRS and CDR2 YFSETQ. Trimming took 0 bases from V and 4 from J, leaving 14 bases between them. The CDR3 has 16 amino acids. The CDR3 bases are TGCGCCAGCAGCTTGGCAGGAGCGGTCAGGTACAATGAGCAGTTCTTC. It encodes CASSLAGAVRYNEQFF.

This clone was seen more than once but under ten times. The rearrangement joins TRBV4-2 to TRBJ2-7; D is possibly TRBD2 (6 bases). The CDR3 is made up of 13 amino acids. V lost 0 bases to trimming and J lost 6 bases, with 9 bases between them. Per germline, CDR1 LGHNA and CDR2 YNFKEQ. The CDR3 DNA follows: TGTGCCAGCAGCCAAGAGAGGAGGGGCGAGCAGTACTTC. It encodes CASSQERRGEQYF.

The chain carries TRBV28 and TRBJ1-1; maybe TRBD1 (6 bases). The germline V gene encodes CDR1 MDHEN and CDR2 SYDVKM. This CDR3 has 13 residues. Trimming cost V 6 bases and J 4 bases, with 12 bases left between them. The CDR3 DNA is TGTGCCAGCAGCCCCACAGGGACCACTGAAGCTTTCTTT. This encodes CASSPTGTTEAFF.

The genes are TRBV5-4 and TRBJ2-1; D gene ambiguous. CDR1 is SGHNT and CDR2 is YYREEE in the germline V gene (reference sequence). CDR3 length: 11 amino acids. The germline V and J ends were trimmed by 0 bases and 8 bases, with 3 bases remaining between them. The CDR3 DNA sequence: TGTGCCAGCAGCTTGGCCTATGAGCAGTTCTTC. Its protein is CASSLAYEQFF.

This clone was seen only once. The rearrangement joins TRBV10-3 to TRBJ2-2; D not resolved. This CDR3 contains 17 residues. The V end lost 2 bases, the J end lost 4 bases, and 17 bases lay between the germline ends. Germline V lookup: CDR1 ENHRY, CDR2 SYGVKD. The CDR3 bases are TGTGCCATCAGTGAGAGCGTAGAACGGTTGAGCACCGGGGAGCTGTTTTTT. It codes for CAISESVERLSTGELFF.

The chain combines TRBV19 with TRBJ2-7, with 7 bases aligning to TRBD2. Unmatched junction bases numbered 5, after V lost 3 bases and J lost 0 bases. CDR1 is LNHDA, CDR2 SQIVND, per germline (reference sequence). CDR3 length: 15 residues. The CDR3 region is CASSITGGRSYEQYF. CDR3 bases: TGTGCCAGTAGTATCACGGGGGGACGCTCCTACGAGCAGTACTTC. The whole variable domain, remainder taken from reference TRBV19 and TRBJ2-7, is DGGITQSPKYLFRKEGQNVTLSCEQNLNHDAMYWYRQDPGQGLRLIYYSQIVNDFQKGDIAEGYSVSREKKESFPLTVTSAQKNPTAFYLCASSITGGRSYEQYFGPGTRLTVT.

The rearrangement joins TRBV10-3 to TRBJ2-7, with 8 bases that match TRBD1. CDR1 and CDR2 (germline): ENHRY, SYGVKD. The CDR3 consists of 13 residues. Trimming cost V 2 bases and J 10 bases; bases outside gene matches: 7. The CDR3 bases are TGTGCCATCAGTGAGGGGACAGGCCTACGACAGTACTTC. This translates into CAISEGTGLRQYF.

The chain carries TRBV27 and TRBJ1-6; perhaps TRBD1 as D (6 bases). V was shortened by 4 bases and J by 9 bases, with 13 bases between the two germline ends. The CDR3 sequence is 14 residues long. Germline lookup yields CDR1 MNHEY and CDR2 SMNVEV (reference sequence). The CDR3 DNA follows: TGTGCCAGCAGTTCCTTATCAGGGGTTTCACCCCTCCACTTT. It yields the protein CASSSLSGVSPLHF.

This chain's CDR3 is CASSLVQRTDTQYF. The CDR3 bases are TGTGCCAGCAGCTTAGTTCAGAGGACAGATACGCAGTATTTT. The chain has TRBV7-9 and TRBJ2-3; D gene unclear. The V gene lost 1 base and the J gene lost 3 bases, with 8 bases spanning the gap. The CDR3 has 14 amino acids. In germline, CDR1 is SEHNR, CDR2 FQNEAQ (reference sequence).

The chain is built from TRBV10-3 and TRBJ1-1; D remains ambiguous. The CDR3 length is 14 residues. From germline, CDR1 is ENHRY and CDR2 SYGVKD. The V gene lost 6 bases and the J gene lost 1 base, with 12 bases spanning the gap. The CDR3 nucleotides are TGTGCCATCAGAAGCGTTCGGGGGAACACTGAAGCTTTCTTT. It is translated as CAIRSVRGNTEAFF.

The chain uses TRBV2 and TRBJ1-6, with D uncertain. Trimming stripped 5 bases from V and 0 bases from J, with 11 bases between. The CDR3 extends over 16 amino acids. Germline V lookup: CDR1 SNHLY, CDR2 FYNNEI. CDR3 DNA sequence: TGTGCCAGCAGTCTGGAGAAAAGCTCCTATAATTCACCCCTCCACTTT. This gives the protein CASSLEKSSYNSPLHF.

The chain has TRBV15 and TRBJ2-7, with TRBD1 matching 10 bases. Germline lookup yields CDR1 LNHNV and CDR2 YYDKDF (reference sequence). V was pared by 4 bases and J by 0 bases, with 3 bases of the junction left unmatched. This CDR3 spans 15 amino acids. The CDR3 region is CATSTRTGGSYEQYF. CDR3 sequence (DNA): TGTGCCACCAGCACCAGGACAGGGGGCTCCTACGAGCAGTACTTC.

The rearrangement joins TRBV5-1 to TRBJ1-1, with TRBD1 matching 10 bases. V was pared by 4 bases and J by 1 base, with 4 bases of the junction left unmatched. This CDR3 contains 15 residues. Germline assignment: CDR1 SGHRS and CDR2 YFSETQ. Here the CDR3 DNA reads TGCGCCAGCAGCCAATGGGACAGGGGGAACACTGAAGCTTTCTTT. Residues: CASSQWDRGNTEAFF. The full variable domain, rest sourced from reference TRBV5-1 and TRBJ1-1, is KAGVTQTPRYLIKTRGQQVTLSCSPISGHRSVSWYQQTPGQGLQFLFEYFSETQRNKGNFPGRFSGRQFSNSRSEMNVSTLELGDSALYLCASSQWDRGNTEAFFGQGTRLTVV.

The chain uses TRBV9 and TRBJ2-7, with 7 bases that match TRBD2. Losses at the gene ends were 7 bases for V and 3 bases for J; bases not matched to a gene: 13. CDR3 length: 15 amino acids. Germline values: CDR1 SGDLS, CDR2 YYNGEE. CDR3 coding DNA: TGTGCCAGCCACTTAGCGGGCAACGCTGTCTACGAGCAGTACTTC. Translated, it gives CASHLAGNAVYEQYF.

This rearrangement joins TRBV11-3 to TRBJ2-3; TRBD2 might be the D (6 bases). The CDR3 is 13 residues long. V dropped 5 bases and J dropped 5 bases, with 11 bases sitting between them. CDR1 is SGHNT, CDR2 YENEEA, per germline. The CDR3 coding sequence is TGTGCCAGCAGCCTGACGGGACTAGATACGCAGTATTTT. As protein: CASSLTGLDTQYF. Together with reference TRBV11-3 and TRBJ2-3, the CDR3 gives the full variable domain: EAGVVQSPRYKIIEKKQPVAFWCNPISGHNTLYWYLQNLGQGPELLIRYENEEAVDDSQLPKDRFSAERLKGVDSTLKIQPAELGDSAVYLCASSLTGLDTQYFGPGTRLTVL.

The V and J genes are TRBV5-8 and TRBJ2-2; unclear D gene. V was pared by 0 bases and J by 6 bases, with 9 bases between. The CDR3 spans 14 residues. Germline V gene lookup returns CDR1 SGHTS and CDR2 YDEGEE. As DNA, the CDR3 is TGTGCCAGCAGCTTGGAGACATGGGCCGGGGAGCTGTTTTTT. Translated, it gives CASSLETWAGELFF.

V is TRBV28 and J is TRBJ1-2, with 9 bases fitting TRBD1. The CDR3 is 17 amino acids. Germline V gene sequence: CDR1 MDHEN, CDR2 SYDVKM. V lost 5 bases, J lost 0 bases, and 10 bases stayed unmatched. The CDR3 nucleotides read TGTGCCAGCAGTGTGCCTGGACAGGGGATGTCTAACTATGGCTACACCTTC. Its translation is CASSVPGQGMSNYGYTF.

This clone has only one observation. The chain uses TRBV6-1 and TRBJ1-1; D remains ambiguous. The CDR3 has 13 residues. The V gene's germline CDR1 is MNHNS and CDR2 SASEGT. The V end was cut by 4 bases, the J end by 5 bases, with 11 bases between. The CDR3: CASSGTVRTEAFF. The DNA for the CDR3 is TGTGCCAGCAGTGGAACAGTTAGGACTGAAGCTTTCTTT.

The J gene is TRBJ2-5, the V gene TRBV19; 10 nucleotides line up with TRBD1. V dropped 7 bases and J dropped 2; count of bases not matched to a gene: 19. The CDR3 length is 19 residues. CDR1 and CDR2 (germline): LNHDA, SQIVND (reference sequence). The DNA of the CDR3 is TGTGCCAGTACTCCGGACAGGGGGTTGTGGTGGGATAAGCAAGAGACCCAGTACTTC. Protein: CASTPDRGLWWDKQETQYF.

CDR3 residues: CASSPYSYGYTF. CDR3 bases: TGTGCCAGCTCACCGTATTCCTATGGCTACACCTTC. V usage is TRBV18 and J usage is TRBJ1-2; D remains unclear. This CDR3 is 12 amino acids long. The germline CDR1 and CDR2 sequences are KGHSH and LQKENI. V lost 3 bases and J 4 bases, leaving 6 bases between the germline ends.

The rearrangement joins TRBV25-1 to TRBJ1-1; D not certain. Germline CDR1 is MGHDK and CDR2 is SYGVNS. The V and J ends lost 1 base and 6 bases respectively, with 12 bases between them. The CDR3 covers 14 residues. The CDR3 reads CASSESQLNPEAFF. The CDR3 nucleotides are TGTGCCAGCAGTGAATCACAGCTAAACCCTGAAGCTTTCTTT. The complete variable domain, with remaining parts taken from reference TRBV25-1 and TRBJ1-1, reads EADIYQTPRYLVIGTGKKITLECSQTMGHDKMYWYQQDPGMELHLIHYSYGVNSTEKGDLSSESTVSRIRTEHFPLTLESARPSHTSQYLCASSESQLNPEAFFGQGTRLTVV.

This CDR3 is CASSEVRSSNQPQHF. In nucleotides, the CDR3 is TGTGCCAGCAGTGAAGTACGGAGTAGCAATCAGCCCCAGCATTTT. The V call is TRBV2, the J call TRBJ1-5; D not resolved. The CDR3 is made up of 15 amino acids. Germline CDR1 reads SNHLY; CDR2 reads FYNNEI. The V and J ends lost 1 base and 0 bases respectively, with 7 bases between them.

The gene calls are TRBV9 and TRBJ2-7; D may be TRBD2 (5 bases). Trimming took 4 bases from V and 4 from J, leaving 15 bases between them. Germline-derived CDR1 and CDR2 are SGDLS and YYNGEE. The CDR3 length is 14 residues. The DNA of the CDR3 is TGTGCCAGCAGCCCCGAGGGTAGTTTTTACGAGCAGTACTTC. Translated: CASSPEGSFYEQYF.